This T cell receptor beta chain was retrieved from a study of long-term antiretroviral therapy in people with HIV. Study-wide findings and caveats: Relative to control repertoires, HIV repertoires exhibited narrower CDR3 length ranges. Sampling of blood ran from the mid-2000s to the late 2010s, and older ART regimens were possibly in use. Transplant donor controls retained higher diversity, though diversity increased after ART.

Samples were assayed with immunoSEQ v3.0 at survey level. Sequencing set out to capture roughly 40,000-50,000 T-cell genomes per sample. The method was immunoSEQ multiplex PCR; TCRdb's version includes in-frame clones alone and lacks a portion of them. The sample holds some 27,000 clones; roughly 84% are singletons and the top ten take roughly 6.5%. Germline CDR1 reads SGHVS; CDR2 reads FQNEAQ. Trimming pared 3 bases from V and 4 bases from J, leaving 4 bases between. CDR3 length: 12 residues. Only one count was recorded for this clone. The antigen remains undetermined. The receptor was derived from a man between 18 and 29 years old with HIV. This chain links TRBV7-8 with TRBJ1-3; D not resolved. The sample in question was unsorted PBMCs, obtained 0.4 years after starting antiretroviral therapy. The CDR3 reads CASSFRGNTIYF. CDR3 nucleotide sequence: TGTGCCAGCAGCTTCAGGGGAAACACCATATATTTT.